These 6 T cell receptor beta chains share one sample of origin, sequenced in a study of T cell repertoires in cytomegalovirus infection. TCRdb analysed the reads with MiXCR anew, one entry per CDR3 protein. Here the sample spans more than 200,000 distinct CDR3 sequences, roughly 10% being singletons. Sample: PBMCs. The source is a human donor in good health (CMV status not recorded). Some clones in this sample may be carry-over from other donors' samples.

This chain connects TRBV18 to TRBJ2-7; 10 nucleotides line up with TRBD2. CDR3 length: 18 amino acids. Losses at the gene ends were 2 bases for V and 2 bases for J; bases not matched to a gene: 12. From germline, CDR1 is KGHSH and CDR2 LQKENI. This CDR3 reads CASSPGGIAGGKTYEQYF. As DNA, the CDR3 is TGTGCCAGCTCACCAGGGGGAATAGCGGGAGGAAAAACCTACGAGCAGTACTTC.

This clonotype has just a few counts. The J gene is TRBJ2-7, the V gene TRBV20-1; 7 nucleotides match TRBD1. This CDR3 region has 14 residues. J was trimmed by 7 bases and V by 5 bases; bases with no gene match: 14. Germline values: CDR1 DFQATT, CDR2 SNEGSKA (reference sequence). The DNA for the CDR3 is TGCAGTGCTGGACCGACAGGGAATCGTCGAGAGCAGTACTTC. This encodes CSAGPTGNRREQYF.

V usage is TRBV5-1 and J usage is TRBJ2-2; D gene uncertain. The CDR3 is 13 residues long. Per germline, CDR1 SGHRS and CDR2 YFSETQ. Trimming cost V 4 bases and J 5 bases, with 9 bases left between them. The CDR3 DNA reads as TGCGCCAGCAGCCGTGGTGGGACCGGGGAGCTGTTTTTT. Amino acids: CASSRGGTGELFF.

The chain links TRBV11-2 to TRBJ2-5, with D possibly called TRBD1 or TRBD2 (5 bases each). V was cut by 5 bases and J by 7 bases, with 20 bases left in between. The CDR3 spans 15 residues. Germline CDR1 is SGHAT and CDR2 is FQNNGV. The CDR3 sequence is CASSRGQVVGVTQYF. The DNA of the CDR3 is TGTGCCAGCAGCCGCGGACAAGTAGTGGGGGTGACCCAGTACTTC.

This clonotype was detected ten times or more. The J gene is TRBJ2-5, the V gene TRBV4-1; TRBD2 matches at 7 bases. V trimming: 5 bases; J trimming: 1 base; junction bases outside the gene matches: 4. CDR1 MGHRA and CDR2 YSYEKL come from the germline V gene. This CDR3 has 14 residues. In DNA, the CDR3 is TGCGCCAGCAGCGACGGGACTATCCAAGAGACCCAGTACTTC. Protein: CASSDGTIQETQYF.

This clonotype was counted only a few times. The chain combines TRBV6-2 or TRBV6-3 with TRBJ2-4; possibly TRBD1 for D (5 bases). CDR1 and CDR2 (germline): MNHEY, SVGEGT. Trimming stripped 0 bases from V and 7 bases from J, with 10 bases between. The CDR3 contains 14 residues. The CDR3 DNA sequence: TGTGCCAGCAGTTACTCTACAGGATCTAACATTCAGTACTTC. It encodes CASSYSTGSNIQYF.